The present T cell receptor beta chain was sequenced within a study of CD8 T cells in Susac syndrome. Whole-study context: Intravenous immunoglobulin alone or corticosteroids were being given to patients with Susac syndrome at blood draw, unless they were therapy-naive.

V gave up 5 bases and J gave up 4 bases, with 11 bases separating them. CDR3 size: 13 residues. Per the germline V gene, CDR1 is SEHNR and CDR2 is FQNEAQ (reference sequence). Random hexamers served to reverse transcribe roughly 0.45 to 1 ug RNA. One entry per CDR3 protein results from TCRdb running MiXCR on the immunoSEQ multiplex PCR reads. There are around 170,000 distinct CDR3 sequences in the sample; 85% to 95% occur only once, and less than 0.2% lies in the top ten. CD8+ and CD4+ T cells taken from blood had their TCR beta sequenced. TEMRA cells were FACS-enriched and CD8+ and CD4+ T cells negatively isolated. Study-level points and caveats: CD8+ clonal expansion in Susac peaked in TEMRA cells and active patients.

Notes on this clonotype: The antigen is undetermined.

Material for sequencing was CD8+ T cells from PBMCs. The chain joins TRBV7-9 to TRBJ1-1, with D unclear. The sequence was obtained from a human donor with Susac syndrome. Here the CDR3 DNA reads TGTGCCAGCAGCCCTGGACCGAGCACTGAAGCTTTCTTT. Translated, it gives CASSPGPSTEAFF.